A single sample is the source of the 7 T cell receptor beta chains below, sequenced in a study of blood T cell repertoires in COVID-19. Method: immunoSEQ multiplex PCR; TCRdb's copy keeps in-frame clones and lacks some. This repertoire shows over 100,000 clones, about 80% found once; its top ten account for approximately 4%. The sequencing input was peripheral blood. These receptors were obtained from a woman aged 80 or older with acute or convalescent COVID-19.

The J gene is TRBJ2-1, the V gene TRBV9, with 9 bases lining up with TRBD1. Unmatched junction bases numbered 4, after V lost 0 bases and J lost 0 bases. Germline assignment: CDR1 SGDLS and CDR2 YYNGEE. CDR3 size: 17 residues. CDR3 DNA sequence: TGTGCCAGCAGCGTAGCGGGGACAGGGCTCTCCTACAATGAGCAGTTCTTC. This codes for CASSVAGTGLSYNEQFF.

The chain recombines TRBV11-2 with TRBJ1-3; no firm D call. V lost 5 bases and J 8 bases, leaving 10 bases between the germline ends. CDR1 is SGHAT and CDR2 is FQNNGV in the germline V gene. There are 12 residues in the CDR3. CDR3: CASSPFRDTIYF. The CDR3 DNA is TGTGCCAGCAGCCCATTTCGGGACACCATATATTTT.

CDR3 DNA sequence: TGTGCCAGCAGCCAAGATCGGAGGTCTTCTTTCAGTAATTCACCCCTCCACTTT. Its protein is CASSQDRRSSFSNSPLHF. The chain is built from TRBV4-2 and TRBJ1-6; D uncertain. The germline V gene encodes CDR1 LGHNA and CDR2 YNFKEQ. V lost 0 bases and J lost 6, with 18 bases in between. The CDR3 spans 18 residues.

The chain is built from TRBV4-2 and TRBJ2-7, with D possibly matching TRBD2 (7 bases). This CDR3 has 16 residues. Germline CDR1 reads LGHNA; CDR2 reads YNFKEQ. Trimming removed 0 bases at V and 3 bases at J, with 15 bases between. As DNA, the CDR3 is TGTGCCAGCAGCCAAGAGGGAGGGGGAACAGTCTACGAGCAGTACTTC. Encoded protein: CASSQEGGGTVYEQYF.

This chain connects TRBV7-9 to TRBJ2-2; D gene unclear. The CDR3 totals 14 residues. Deletions cut 1 base from V and 7 bases from J, with 10 bases between. Germline loops: CDR1 SEHNR, CDR2 FQNEAQ (reference sequence). The DNA of the CDR3 is TGTGCCAGCAGCTTAGGACCCGGCGGCGGGGAGCTGTTTTTT. This codes for CASSLGPGGGELFF.

The rearrangement links TRBV7-2 to TRBJ1-4; D gene uncertain. V was clipped by 5 bases and J by 0 bases, with 10 bases between them. Looked up from germline, CDR1 is SGHTA and CDR2 is FQGNSA. There are 15 residues in the CDR3. Written as DNA, the CDR3 is TGTGCCAGCAGCCCAACAGCCCCAACTAATGAAAAACTGTTTTTT. Its translation is CASSPTAPTNEKLFF. Based on the CDR3 plus reference TRBV7-2 and TRBJ1-4, the full variable domain is GAGVSQSPSNKVTEKGKDVELRCDPISGHTALYWYRQSLGQGLEFLIYFQGNSAPDKSGLPSDRFSAERTGGSVSTLTIQRTQQEDSAVYLCASSPTAPTNEKLFFGSGTQLSVL.

The gene calls are TRBV4-2 and TRBJ2-7; D possibly corresponds to TRBD2 (7 bases). Between the trimmed V and J ends, which lost 0 bases and 0 bases, there was a span of 15 bases. CDR3 size: 17 residues. Germline CDR1 and CDR2: LGHNA and YNFKEQ. The CDR3 region has the DNA TGTGCCAGCAGCCAAGACGAGGTCGGGGGGCACTCCTACGAGCAGTACTTC. Its protein is CASSQDEVGGHSYEQYF.